This TCR beta chain is from a study of response to subunit inactivated influenza vaccine. Trimming removed 5 bases at V and 1 base at J, with 11 bases between. Germline-derived CDR1 and CDR2 are DFQATT and SNEGSKA (reference sequence). The CDR3 has 13 residues. TCRdb redid the calling of the RT-PCR reads with MiXCR, one entry per CDR3 protein. This sample has approximately 490,000 distinct CDR3 sequences, with around 7.7% found just once. This clonotype was seen at least ten times. What it recognizes is unknown. Overall study findings and caveats: Few new T cells, the authors suggested, are recruited by each seasonal influenza vaccination.

This TCR came from a man in his fifties or sixties who received an inactivated influenza vaccine. J is TRBJ1-1 and V is TRBV20-1; perhaps TRBD1 as D (5 bases). Sequencing was performed on PBMCs from blood, taken less than 30 months after vaccination. CDR3 protein: CSAGGLGNTEAFF. The CDR3 bases are TGCAGTGCTGGGGGACTTGGGAACACTGAAGCTTTCTTT.